The clone carrying this T cell receptor beta chain has only one observation. Methods used by the authors: The assay estimated nucleated cells by amplifying reference gene primers. Sequenced by immunoSEQ multiplex PCR; TCRdb stores in-frame clones only, minus some. That table supplies the V and J calls and clone size; D and trimming were determined from the DNA. The sample has roughly 100,000 clones; just over 85% are singletons. This entry comes from a study of blood T cell repertoires in COVID-19. Across the study: Specimens from acute and convalescent COVID-19 originated in the United States, Italy and Spain. T cells, B-cell-depleted T cells, or PBMCs supplied cDNA or gDNA.

Germline loops: CDR1 SGHTA, CDR2 FQGNSA. Germline trimming cut 5 bases from V and 5 bases from J; bases unmatched to any gene: 9. This CDR3 has 16 residues. The clonotype comes from a human donor in a cohort sampled during active COVID-19. Sequenced: peripheral blood. This chain uses TRBV7-2 with TRBJ2-7; 13 bases are a match to TRBD2. The DNA of the CDR3 is TGTGCCAGCAGCGTTACTAGCGGGAGGGCAAAGAACGAGCAGTACTTC. This encodes CASSVTSGRAKNEQYF. The full variable domain, with the rest looked up from reference TRBV7-2 and TRBJ2-7, is GAGVSQSPSNKVTEKGKDVELRCDPISGHTALYWYRQSLGQGLEFLIYFQGNSAPDKSGLPSDRFSAERTGGSVSTLTIQRTQQEDSAVYLCASSVTSGRAKNEQYFGPGTRLTVT.